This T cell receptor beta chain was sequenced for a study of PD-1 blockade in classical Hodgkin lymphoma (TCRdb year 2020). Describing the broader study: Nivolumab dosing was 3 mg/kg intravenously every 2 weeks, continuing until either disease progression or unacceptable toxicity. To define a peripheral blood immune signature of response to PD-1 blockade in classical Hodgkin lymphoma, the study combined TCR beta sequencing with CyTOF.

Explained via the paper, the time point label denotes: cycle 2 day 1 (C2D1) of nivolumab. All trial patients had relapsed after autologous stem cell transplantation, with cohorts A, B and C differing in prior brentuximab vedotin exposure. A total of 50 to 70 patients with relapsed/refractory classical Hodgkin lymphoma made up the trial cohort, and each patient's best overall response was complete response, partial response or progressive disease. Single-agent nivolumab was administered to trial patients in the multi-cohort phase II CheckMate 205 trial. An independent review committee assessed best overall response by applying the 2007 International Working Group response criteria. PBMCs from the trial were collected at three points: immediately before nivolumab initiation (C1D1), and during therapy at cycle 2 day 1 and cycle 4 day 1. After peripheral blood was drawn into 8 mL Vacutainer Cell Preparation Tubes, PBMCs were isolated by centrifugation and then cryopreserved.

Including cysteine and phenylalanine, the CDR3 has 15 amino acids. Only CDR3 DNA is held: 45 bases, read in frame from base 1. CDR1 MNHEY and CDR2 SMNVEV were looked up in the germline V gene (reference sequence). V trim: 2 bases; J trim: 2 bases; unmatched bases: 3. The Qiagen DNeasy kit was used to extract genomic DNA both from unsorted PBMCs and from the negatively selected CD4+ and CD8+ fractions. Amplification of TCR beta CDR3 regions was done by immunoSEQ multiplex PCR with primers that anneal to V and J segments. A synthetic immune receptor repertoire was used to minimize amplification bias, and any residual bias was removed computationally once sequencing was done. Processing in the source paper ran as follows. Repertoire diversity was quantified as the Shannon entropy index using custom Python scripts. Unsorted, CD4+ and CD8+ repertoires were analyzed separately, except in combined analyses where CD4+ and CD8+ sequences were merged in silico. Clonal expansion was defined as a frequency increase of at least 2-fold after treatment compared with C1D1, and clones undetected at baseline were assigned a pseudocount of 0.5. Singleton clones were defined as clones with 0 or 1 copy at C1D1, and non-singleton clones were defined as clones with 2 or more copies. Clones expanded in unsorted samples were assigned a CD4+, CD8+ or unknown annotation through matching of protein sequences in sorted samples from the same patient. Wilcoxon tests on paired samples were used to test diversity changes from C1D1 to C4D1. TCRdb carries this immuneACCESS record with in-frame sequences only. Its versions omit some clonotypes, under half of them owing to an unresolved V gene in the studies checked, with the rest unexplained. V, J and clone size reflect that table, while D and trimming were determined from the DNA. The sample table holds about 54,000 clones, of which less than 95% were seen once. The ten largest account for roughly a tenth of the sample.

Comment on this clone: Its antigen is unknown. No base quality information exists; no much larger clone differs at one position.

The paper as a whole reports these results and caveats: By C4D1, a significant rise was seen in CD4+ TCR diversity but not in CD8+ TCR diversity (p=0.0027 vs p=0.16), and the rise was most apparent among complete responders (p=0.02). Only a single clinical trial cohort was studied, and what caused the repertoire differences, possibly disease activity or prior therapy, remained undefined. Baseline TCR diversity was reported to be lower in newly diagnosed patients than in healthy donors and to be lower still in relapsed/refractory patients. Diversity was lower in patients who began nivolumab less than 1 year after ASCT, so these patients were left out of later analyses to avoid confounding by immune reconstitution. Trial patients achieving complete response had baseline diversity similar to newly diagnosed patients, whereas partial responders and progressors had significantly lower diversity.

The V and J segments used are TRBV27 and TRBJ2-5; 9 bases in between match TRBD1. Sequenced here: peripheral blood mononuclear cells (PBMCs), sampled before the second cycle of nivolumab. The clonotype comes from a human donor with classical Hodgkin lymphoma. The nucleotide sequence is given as TGTGCCAGCAGTTTAACGACAGGGGGTCAAGAGACCCAGTACTTC. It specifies CASSLTTGGQETQYF.